A selection of T cell receptor beta chains follows, all from one sample in a study of tumor-infiltrating lymphocytes in localized non-small cell lung cancer. Sequencing was performed with immunoSEQ multiplex PCR; in TCRdb, only in-frame clones are kept and a portion is missing. In the table there are 20,000 to 25,000 clones, nearly 80% of which are singletons. The sample was lung tumor tissue. The receptor source for this set is a human donor with non-small cell lung cancer. Both conserved end residues are part of each CDR3. A D gene is named only where the DNA matches it firmly. The listing skips clone size in some rows; elsewhere it reads once, few, many or a size class.

size	length	V	J	D	CDR3	DNA
once	15	TRBV5-1	TRBJ1-1	TRBD1	CASSLEKGQWPEAFF	TGCGCCAGCAGCTTGGAAAAGGGACAGTGGCCTGAAGCTTTCTTT
.	15	TRBV6-1	TRBJ1-3	.	CASTVGQSSGNTIYF	TGTGCCAGCACTGTTGGGCAGTCCTCTGGAAACACCATATATTTT
few	14	TRBV2	TRBJ1-2	.	CASSEEGVDYGYTF	TGTGCCAGCAGTGAGGAGGGAGTGGACTATGGCTACACCTTC
few	15	TRBV10-3	TRBJ1-2	TRBD1	CAIKAQGARSNGYTF	TGTGCCATCAAAGCACAGGGGGCGCGATCTAATGGCTACACCTTC
few	13	TRBV6-5	TRBJ2-1	TRBD1	CASRRGQFGEQFF	TGTGCCAGCAGAAGGGGACAGTTCGGTGAGCAGTTCTTC
.	14	TRBV29-1	TRBJ2-5	TRBD2	CSVSGTSGPETQYF	TGCAGCGTTTCCGGGACTAGCGGTCCAGAGACCCAGTACTTC
.	15	TRBV5-6	TRBJ1-3	.	CASSLGANSGNTIYF	TGTGCCAGCAGCTTAGGGGCCAACTCTGGAAACACCATATATTTT
.	14	TRBV5-1	TRBJ2-5	.	CASSLADGSETQYF	TGCGCCAGCAGCTTGGCCGACGGGTCGGAGACCCAGTACTTC
.	13	TRBV6-5	TRBJ1-2	.	CASSFRGSDGYTF	TGTGCCAGCAGTTTTCGAGGATCCGATGGCTACACCTTC
few	17	TRBV7-6	TRBJ2-3	TRBD1	CASSQTTGGPSTDTQYF	TGTGCCAGCAGTCAGACCACAGGGGGACCTAGCACAGATACGCAGTATTTT